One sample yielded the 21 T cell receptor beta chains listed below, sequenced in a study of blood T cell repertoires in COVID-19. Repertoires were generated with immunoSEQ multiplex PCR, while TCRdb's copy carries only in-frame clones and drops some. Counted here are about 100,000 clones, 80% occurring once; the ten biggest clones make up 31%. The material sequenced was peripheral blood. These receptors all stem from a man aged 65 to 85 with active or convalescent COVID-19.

Written as DNA, the CDR3 is TGTGCCAGCAGCGTAGCTGGCCTAGCGGGGGTAGATACGCAGTATTTT. It encodes CASSVAGLAGVDTQYF. J is TRBJ2-3 and V is TRBV9; 10 nucleotides match TRBD2. The CDR3 covers 16 residues. CDR1 SGDLS and CDR2 YYNGEE come from the germline V gene. V shed 0 bases, J shed 5 bases, and the junction held 6 bases outside the gene matches.

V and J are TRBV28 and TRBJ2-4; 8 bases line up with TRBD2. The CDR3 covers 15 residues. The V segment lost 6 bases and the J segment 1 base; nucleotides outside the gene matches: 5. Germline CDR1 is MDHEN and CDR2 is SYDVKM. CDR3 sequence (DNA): TGTGCCAGCAGCGTCGGCGGGGGGGCCAAAAACATTCAGTACTTC. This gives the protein CASSVGGGAKNIQYF. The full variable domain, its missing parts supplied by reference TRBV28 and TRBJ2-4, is DVKVTQSSRYLVKRTGEKVFLECVQDMDHENMFWYRQDPGLGLRLIYFSYDVKMKEKGDIPEGYSVSREKKERFSLILESASTNQTSMYLCASSVGGGAKNIQYFGAGTRLSVL.

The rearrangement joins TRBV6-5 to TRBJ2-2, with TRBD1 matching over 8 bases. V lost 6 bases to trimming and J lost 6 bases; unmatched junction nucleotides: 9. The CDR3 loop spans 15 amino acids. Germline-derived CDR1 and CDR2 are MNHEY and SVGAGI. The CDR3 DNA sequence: TGTGCCAGCAGCCGACAGGGGTTAGATCCCGGGGAGCTGTTTTTT. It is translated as CASSRQGLDPGELFF.

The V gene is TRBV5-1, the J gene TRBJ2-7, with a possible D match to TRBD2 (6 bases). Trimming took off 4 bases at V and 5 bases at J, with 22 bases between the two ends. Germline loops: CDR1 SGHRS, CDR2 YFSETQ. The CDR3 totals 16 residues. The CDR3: CASSDTLGGRNDEQYF. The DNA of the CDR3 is TGCGCCAGCAGCGACACCTTGGGGGGAAGGAATGACGAGCAGTACTTC.

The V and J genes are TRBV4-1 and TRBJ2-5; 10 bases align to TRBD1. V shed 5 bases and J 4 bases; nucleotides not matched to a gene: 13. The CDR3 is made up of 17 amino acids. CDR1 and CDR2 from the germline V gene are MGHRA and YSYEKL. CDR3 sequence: CASSSSTGGLLGETQYF. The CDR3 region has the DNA TGCGCCAGCAGCTCCTCGACAGGGGGCCTTTTGGGAGAGACCCAGTACTTC.

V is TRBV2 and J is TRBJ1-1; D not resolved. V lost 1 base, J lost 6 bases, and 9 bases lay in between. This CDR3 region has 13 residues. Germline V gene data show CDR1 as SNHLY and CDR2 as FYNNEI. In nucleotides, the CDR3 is TGTGCCAGCAGTGAAGTGCGCTACGCTGAAGCTTTCTTT. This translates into CASSEVRYAEAFF.

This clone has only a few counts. CDR3 in DNA: TGTGCCAGCAGTCGGGACAGGGTTTCACCCCTCCACTTT. The encoded protein is CASSRDRVSPLHF. The chain links TRBV28 to TRBJ1-6; the match to TRBD1 covers 9 bases. Germline V gene sequence: CDR1 MDHEN, CDR2 SYDVKM. The J segment lost 9 bases and the V segment lost 5 bases, leaving 2 bases of the junction unmatched. CDR3 length: 13 residues.

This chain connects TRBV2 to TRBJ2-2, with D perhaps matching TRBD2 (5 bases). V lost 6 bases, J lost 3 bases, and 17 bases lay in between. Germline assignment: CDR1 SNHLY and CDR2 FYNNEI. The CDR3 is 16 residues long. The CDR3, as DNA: TGTGCCAGCAGCCGGACTCACTCCCCGTACACCGGGGAGCTGTTTTTT. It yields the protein CASSRTHSPYTGELFF.

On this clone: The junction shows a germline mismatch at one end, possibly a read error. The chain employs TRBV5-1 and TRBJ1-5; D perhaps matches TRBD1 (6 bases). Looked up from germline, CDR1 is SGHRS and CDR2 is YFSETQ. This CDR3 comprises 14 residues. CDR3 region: CASSLGQGYHPQHF. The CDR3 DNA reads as TGCGCCAGCAGCTTGGGGCAGGGGTATCACCCCCAGCATTTT.

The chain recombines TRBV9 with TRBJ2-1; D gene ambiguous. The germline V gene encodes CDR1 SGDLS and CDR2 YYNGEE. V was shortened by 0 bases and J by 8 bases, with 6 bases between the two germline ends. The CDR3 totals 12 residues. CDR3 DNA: TGTGCCAGCAGCGTAGGGCTCGATGAGCAGTTCTTC. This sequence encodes CASSVGLDEQFF.

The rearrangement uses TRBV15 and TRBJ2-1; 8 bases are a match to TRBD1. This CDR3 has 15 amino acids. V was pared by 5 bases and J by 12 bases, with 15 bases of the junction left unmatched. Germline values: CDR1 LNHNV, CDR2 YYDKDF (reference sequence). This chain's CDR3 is CATSQEDRVRGGQFF. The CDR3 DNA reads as TGTGCCACCAGCCAAGAGGACAGGGTCCGAGGAGGGCAGTTCTTC. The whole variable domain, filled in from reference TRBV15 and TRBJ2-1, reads DAMVIQNPRYQVTQFGKPVTLSCSQTLNHNVMYWYQQKSSQAPKLLFHYYDKDFNNEADTPDNFQSRRPNTSFCFLDIRSPGLGDTAMYLCATSQEDRVRGGQFFGPGTRLTVL.

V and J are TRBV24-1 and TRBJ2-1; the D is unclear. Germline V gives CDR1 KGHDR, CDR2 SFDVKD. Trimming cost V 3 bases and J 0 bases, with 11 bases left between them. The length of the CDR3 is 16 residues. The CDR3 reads CATSDESLSSYNEQFF. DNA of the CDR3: TGTGCCACCAGTGATGAGAGTTTGAGCTCCTACAATGAGCAGTTCTTC.

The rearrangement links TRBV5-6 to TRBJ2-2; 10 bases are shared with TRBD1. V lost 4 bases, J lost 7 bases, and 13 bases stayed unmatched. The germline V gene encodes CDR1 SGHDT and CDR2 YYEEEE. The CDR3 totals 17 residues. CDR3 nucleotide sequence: TGTGCCAGCAGCGCGCGACAGGGGGCCGGGGTATACGGGGAGCTGTTTTTT. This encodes CASSARQGAGVYGELFF.

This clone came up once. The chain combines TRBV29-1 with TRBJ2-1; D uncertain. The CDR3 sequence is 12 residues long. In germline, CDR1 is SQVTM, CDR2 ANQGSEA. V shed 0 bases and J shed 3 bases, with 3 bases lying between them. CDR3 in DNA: TGCAGCGTTGAAGATAACTACAATGAGCAGTTCTTC. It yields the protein CSVEDNYNEQFF.

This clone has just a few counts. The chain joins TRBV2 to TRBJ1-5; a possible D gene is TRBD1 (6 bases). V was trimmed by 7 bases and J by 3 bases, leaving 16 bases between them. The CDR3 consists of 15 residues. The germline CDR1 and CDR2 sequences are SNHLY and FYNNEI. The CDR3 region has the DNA TGTGCCAGCAATAAGGACAGAGGAATCAATCAGCCCCAGCATTTT. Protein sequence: CASNKDRGINQPQHF.

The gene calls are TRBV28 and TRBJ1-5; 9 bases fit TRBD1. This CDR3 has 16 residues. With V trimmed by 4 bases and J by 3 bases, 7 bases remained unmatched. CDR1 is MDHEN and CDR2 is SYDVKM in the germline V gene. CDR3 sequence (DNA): TGTGCCAGCAGTTCCTCCGGGACAGGGTTCAATCAGCCCCAGCATTTT. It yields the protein CASSSSGTGFNQPQHF.

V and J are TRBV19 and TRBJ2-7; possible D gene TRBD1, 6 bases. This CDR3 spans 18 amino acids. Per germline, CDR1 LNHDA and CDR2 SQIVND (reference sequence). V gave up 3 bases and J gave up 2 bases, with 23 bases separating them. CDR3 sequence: CASSIEGGAVLSTYEQYF. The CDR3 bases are TGTGCCAGTAGTATCGAAGGGGGAGCGGTCCTTTCGACCTACGAGCAGTACTTC.

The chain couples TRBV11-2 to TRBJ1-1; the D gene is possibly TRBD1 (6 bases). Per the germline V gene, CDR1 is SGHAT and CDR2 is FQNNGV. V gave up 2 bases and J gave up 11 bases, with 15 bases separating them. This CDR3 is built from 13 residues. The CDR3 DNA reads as TGTGCCAGCAGCTTATCGTGGCAGGGGACCGCTTTCTTT. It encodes CASSLSWQGTAFF. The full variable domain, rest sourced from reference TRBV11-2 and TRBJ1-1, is EAGVAQSPRYKIIEKRQSVAFWCNPISGHATLYWYQQILGQGPKLLIQFQNNGVVDDSQLPKDRFSAERLKGVDSTLKIQPAKLEDSAVYLCASSLSWQGTAFFGQGTRLTVV.

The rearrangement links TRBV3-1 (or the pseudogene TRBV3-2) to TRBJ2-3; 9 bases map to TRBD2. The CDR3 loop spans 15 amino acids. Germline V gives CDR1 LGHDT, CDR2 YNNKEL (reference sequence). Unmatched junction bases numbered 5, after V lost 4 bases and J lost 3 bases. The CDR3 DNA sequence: TGTGCCAGCAGCCCCCACAGCGGGAGGACAGATACGCAGTATTTT. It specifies CASSPHSGRTDTQYF.

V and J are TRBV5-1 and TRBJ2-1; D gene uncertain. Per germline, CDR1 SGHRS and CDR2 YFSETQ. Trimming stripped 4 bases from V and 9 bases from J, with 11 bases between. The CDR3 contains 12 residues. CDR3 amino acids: CASSPDLSEQFF. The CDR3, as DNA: TGCGCCAGCAGCCCCGATCTCAGTGAGCAGTTCTTC.

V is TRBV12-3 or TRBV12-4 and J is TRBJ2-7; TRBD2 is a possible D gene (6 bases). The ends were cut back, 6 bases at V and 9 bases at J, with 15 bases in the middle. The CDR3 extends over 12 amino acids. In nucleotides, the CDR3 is TGTGCCAGCAGCCTCGGGGGACTGGGGCAGTACTTC. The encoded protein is CASSLGGLGQYF.